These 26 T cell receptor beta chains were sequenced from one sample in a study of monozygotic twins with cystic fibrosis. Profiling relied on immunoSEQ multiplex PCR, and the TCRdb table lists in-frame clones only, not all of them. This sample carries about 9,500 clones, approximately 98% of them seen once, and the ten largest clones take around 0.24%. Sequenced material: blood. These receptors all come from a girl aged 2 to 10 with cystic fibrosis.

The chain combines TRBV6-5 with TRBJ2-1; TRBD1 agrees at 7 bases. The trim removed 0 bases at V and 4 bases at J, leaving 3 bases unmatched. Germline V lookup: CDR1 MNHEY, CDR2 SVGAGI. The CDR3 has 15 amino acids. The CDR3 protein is CASSYSGQFYNEQFF. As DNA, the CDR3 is TGTGCCAGCAGTTACTCGGGACAGTTTTACAATGAGCAGTTCTTC.

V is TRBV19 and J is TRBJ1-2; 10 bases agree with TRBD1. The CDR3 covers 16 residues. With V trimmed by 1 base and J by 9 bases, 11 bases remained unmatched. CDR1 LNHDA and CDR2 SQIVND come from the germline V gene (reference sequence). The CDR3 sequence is CASSIGGTGVLRSYTF. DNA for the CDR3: TGTGCCAGTAGTATAGGGGGGACAGGGGTGCTTCGGAGCTACACCTTC.

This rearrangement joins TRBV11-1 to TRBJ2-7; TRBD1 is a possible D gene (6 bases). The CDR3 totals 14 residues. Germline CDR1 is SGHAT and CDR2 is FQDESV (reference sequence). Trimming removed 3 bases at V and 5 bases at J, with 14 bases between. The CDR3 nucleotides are TGTGCCAGCAGCTTCTCTCCAGGGGTTGACGAGCAGTACTTC. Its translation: CASSFSPGVDEQYF. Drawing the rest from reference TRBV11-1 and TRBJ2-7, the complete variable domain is EAEVAQSPRYKITEKSQAVAFWCDPISGHATLYWYRQILGQGPELLVQFQDESVVDDSQLPKDRFSAERLKGVDSTLKIQPAELGDSAMYLCASSFSPGVDEQYFGPGTRLTVT.

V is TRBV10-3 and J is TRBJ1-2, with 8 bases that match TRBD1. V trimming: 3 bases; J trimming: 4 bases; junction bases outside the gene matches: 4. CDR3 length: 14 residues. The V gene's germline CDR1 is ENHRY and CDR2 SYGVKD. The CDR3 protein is CAISDSGQGYGYTF. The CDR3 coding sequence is TGTGCCATCAGTGATAGCGGACAGGGCTATGGCTACACCTTC.

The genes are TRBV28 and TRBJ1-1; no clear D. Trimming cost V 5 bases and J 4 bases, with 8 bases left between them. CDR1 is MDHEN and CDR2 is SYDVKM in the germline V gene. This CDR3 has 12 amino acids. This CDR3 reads CASSMAGTEAFF. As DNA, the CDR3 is TGTGCCAGCAGTATGGCTGGCACTGAAGCTTTCTTT.

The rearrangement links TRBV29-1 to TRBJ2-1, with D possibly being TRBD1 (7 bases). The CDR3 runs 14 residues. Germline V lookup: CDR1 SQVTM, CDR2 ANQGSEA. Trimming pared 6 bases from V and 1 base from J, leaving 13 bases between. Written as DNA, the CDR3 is TGCAGCGTGTGGACAGGAGGGTCCTACAATGAGCAGTTCTTC. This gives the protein CSVWTGGSYNEQFF.

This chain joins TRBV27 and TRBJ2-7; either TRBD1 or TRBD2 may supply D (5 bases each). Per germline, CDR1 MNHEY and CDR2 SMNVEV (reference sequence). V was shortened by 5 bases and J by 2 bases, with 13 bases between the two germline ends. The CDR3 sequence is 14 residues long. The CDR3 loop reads CASSPGALTYEQYF. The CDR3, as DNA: TGTGCCAGCAGTCCCGGGGCGCTCACCTACGAGCAGTACTTC.

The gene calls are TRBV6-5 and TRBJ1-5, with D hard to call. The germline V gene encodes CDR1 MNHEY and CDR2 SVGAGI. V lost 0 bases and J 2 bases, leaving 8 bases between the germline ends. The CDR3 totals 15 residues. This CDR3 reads CASSYSGRGNQPQHF. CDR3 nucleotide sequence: TGTGCCAGCAGTTACTCGGGAAGAGGCAATCAGCCCCAGCATTTT.

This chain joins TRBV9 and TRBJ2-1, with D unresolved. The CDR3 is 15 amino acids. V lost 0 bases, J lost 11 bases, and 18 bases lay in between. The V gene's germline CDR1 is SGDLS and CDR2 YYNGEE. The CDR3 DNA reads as TGTGCCAGCAGCGTAGCATCTGACCCCGTGGGAAAGCAGTTCTTC. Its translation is CASSVASDPVGKQFF.

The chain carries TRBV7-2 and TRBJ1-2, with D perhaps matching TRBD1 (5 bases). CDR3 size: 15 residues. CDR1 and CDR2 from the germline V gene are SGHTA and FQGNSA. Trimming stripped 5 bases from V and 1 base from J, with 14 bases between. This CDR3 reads CASSVNQGNNYGYTF. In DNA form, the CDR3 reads TGTGCCAGCAGCGTAAATCAGGGAAATAACTATGGCTACACCTTC.

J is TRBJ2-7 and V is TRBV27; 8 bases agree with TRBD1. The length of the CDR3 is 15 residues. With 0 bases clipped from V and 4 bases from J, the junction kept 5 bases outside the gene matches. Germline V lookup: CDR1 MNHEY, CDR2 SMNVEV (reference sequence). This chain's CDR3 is CASSLSGTGGYEQYF. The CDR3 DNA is TGTGCCAGCAGTTTATCCGGGACAGGAGGATACGAGCAGTACTTC.

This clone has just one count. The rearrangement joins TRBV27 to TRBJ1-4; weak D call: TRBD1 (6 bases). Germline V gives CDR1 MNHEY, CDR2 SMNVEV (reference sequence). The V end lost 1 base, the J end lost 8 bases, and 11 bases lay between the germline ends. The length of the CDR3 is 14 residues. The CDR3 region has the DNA TGTGCCAGCAGTTTATTCGCAGGGGACGAAAAACTGTTTTTT. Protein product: CASSLFAGDEKLFF.

The CDR3 DNA sequence: TGCGCCAGCAGCCTCATGCAGGATTCCTACAATGAGCAGTTCTTC. Translation: CASSLMQDSYNEQFF. The gene calls are TRBV4-1 and TRBJ2-1; no definite D call. V shed 4 bases and J shed 1 base, with 11 bases lying between them. The CDR3 is made up of 15 amino acids. Germline V gene lookup returns CDR1 MGHRA and CDR2 YSYEKL.

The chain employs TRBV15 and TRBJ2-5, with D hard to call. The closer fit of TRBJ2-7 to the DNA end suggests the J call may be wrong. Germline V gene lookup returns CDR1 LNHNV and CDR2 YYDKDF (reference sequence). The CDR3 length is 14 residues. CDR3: CATSREPVAYEQYF. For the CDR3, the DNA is TGTGCCACCAGCAGAGAACCCGTTGCCTACGAGCAGTACTTC.

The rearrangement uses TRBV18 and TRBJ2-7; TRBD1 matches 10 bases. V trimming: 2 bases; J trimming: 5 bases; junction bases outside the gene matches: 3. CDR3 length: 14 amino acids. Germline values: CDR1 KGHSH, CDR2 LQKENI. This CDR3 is CASSPGTGAHEQYF. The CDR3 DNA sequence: TGTGCCAGCTCACCAGGGACAGGGGCTCACGAGCAGTACTTC.

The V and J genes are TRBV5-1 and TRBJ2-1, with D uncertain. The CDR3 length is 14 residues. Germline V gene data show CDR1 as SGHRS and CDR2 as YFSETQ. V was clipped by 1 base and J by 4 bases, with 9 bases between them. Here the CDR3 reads CASSLLTGYNEQFF. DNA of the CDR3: TGCGCCAGCAGCTTGCTCACTGGATACAATGAGCAGTTCTTC.

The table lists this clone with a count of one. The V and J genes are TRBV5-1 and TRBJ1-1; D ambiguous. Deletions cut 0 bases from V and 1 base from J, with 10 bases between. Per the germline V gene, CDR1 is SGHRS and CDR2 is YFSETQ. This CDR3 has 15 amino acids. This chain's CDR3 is CASSLAKTTNTEAFF. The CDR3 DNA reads TGCGCCAGCAGCTTGGCCAAGACGACGAACACTGAAGCTTTCTTT.

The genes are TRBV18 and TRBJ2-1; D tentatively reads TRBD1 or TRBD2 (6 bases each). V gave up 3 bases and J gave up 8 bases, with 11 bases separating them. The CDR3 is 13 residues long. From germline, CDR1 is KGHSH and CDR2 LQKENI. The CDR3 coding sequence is TGTGCCAGCTCACCTGTGGGGGGCGATGAGCAGTTCTTC. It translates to CASSPVGGDEQFF.

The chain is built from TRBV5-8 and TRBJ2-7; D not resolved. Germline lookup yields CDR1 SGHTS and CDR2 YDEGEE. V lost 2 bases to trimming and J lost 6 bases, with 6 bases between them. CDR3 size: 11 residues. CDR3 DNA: TGTGCCAGCAGCTTTCAACGCGAGCAGTACTTC. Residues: CASSFQREQYF.

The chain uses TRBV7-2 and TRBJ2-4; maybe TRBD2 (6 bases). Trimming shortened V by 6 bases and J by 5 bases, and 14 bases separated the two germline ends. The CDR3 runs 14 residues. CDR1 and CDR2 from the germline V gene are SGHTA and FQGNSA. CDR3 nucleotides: TGTGCCAGCAGGCCTCCGGGAGACCAAAACATTCAGTACTTC. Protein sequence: CASRPPGDQNIQYF.

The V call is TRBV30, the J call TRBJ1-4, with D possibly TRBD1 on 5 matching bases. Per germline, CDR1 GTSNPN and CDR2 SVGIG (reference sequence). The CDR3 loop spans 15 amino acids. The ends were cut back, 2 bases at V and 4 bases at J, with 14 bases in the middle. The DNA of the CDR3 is TGTGCCTGGAGTTCCCCGGGACTGAATAATGAAAAACTGTTTTTT. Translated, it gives CAWSSPGLNNEKLFF. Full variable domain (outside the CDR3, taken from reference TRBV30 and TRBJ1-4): SQTIHQWPATLVQPVGSPLSLECTVEGTSNPNLYWYRQAAGRGLQLLFYSVGIGQISSEVPQNLSASRPQDRQFILSSKKLLLSDSGFYLCAWSSPGLNNEKLFFGSGTQLSVL.

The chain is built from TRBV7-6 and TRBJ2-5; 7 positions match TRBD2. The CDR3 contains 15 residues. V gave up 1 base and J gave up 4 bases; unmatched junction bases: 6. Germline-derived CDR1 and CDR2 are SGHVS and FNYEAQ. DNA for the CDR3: TGTGCCAGCAGCTTAGGGGCGGGAGTAGTAGAGACCCAGTACTTC. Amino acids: CASSLGAGVVETQYF.

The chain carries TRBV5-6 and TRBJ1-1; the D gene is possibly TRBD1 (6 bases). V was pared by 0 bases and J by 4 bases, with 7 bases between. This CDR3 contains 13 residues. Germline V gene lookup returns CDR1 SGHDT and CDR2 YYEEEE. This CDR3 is CASSLEGGTEAFF. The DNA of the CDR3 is TGTGCCAGCAGCTTGGAAGGGGGCACTGAAGCTTTCTTT.

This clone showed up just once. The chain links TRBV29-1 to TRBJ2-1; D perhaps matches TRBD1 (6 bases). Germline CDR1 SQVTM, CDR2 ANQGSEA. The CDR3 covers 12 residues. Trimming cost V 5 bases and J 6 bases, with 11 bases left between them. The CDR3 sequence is CSVQLGGNEQFF. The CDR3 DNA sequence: TGCAGCGTTCAGCTAGGGGGCAATGAGCAGTTCTTC.

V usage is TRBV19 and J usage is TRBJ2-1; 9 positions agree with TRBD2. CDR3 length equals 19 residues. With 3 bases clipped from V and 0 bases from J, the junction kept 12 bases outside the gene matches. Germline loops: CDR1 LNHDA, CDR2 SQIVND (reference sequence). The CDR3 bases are TGTGCCAGTAGTATCGAAAGACTAGCGGCCAAAAGCTCCTACAATGAGCAGTTCTTC. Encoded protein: CASSIERLAAKSSYNEQFF.

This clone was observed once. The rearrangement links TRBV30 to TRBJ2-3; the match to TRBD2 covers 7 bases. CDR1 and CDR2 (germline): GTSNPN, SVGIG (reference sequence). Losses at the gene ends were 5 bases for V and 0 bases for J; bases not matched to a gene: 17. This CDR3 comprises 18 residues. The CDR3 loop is CAWGHPTGGLLSTDTQYF. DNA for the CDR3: TGTGCCTGGGGACACCCAACGGGAGGTTTACTTAGCACAGATACGCAGTATTTT.